The T cell receptor (beta chain) described here comes from a study of cytomegalovirus exposure and HLA in healthy donors. Data came from immunoSEQ multiplex PCR; TCRdb stores just in-frame clones and leaves some out. Seen here are about 330,000 clones, approximately 90% observed once, and the top ten hold over 0.8%. Germline V gene lookup returns CDR1 ENHRY and CDR2 SYGVKD. The CDR3 covers 15 residues. Deletions cut 0 bases from V and 1 base from J, with 9 bases between. The sequencing input was PBMCs. The V and J genes are TRBV10-3 and TRBJ1-1; maybe TRBD1 (5 bases). This receptor was obtained from a woman between 18 and 29 years old in good health and CMV-seronegative. CDR3 region: CAISESPQANTEAFF. For the CDR3, the DNA is TGTGCCATCAGTGAGTCTCCACAGGCGAACACTGAAGCTTTCTTT.